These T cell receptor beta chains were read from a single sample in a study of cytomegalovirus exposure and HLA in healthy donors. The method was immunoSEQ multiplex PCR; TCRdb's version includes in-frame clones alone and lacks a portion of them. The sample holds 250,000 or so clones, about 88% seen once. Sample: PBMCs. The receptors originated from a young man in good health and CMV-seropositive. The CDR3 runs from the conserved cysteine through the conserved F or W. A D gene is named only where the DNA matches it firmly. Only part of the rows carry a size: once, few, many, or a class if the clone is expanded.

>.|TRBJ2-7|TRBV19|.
CASSISQFSYEQYF
TGTGCCAGTAGTATAAGTCAGTTCTCCTACGAGCAGTACTTC
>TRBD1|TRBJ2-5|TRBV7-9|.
CASSSRDRVDQETQYF
TGTGCCAGCAGCTCCCGAGACAGGGTGGACCAAGAGACCCAGTACTTC
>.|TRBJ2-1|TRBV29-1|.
CSVSSYNEQFF
TGCAGCGTGAGCTCCTACAATGAGCAGTTCTTC
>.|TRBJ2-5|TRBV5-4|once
CASSLVSGSGETQYF
TGTGCCAGCAGCTTGGTGTCAGGGTCCGGGGAGACCCAGTACTTC
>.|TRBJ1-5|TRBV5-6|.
CASSLRGEYQPQHF
TGTGCCAGCAGCTTGAGGGGGGAGTATCAGCCCCAGCATTTT
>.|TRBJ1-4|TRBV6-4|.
CASSAQWNEKLFF
TGTGCCAGCAGTGCCCAGTGGAATGAAAAACTGTTTTTT
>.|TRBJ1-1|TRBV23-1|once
CASSQSQKRNTEAFF
TGCGCCAGCAGTCAATCGCAAAAGCGGAACACTGAAGCTTTCTTT
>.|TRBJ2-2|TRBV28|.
CASSWDAGGELFF
TGTGCCAGCAGTTGGGACGCTGGGGGGGAGCTGTTTTTT
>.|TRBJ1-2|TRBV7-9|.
CASSLADYGYTF
TGTGCCAGCAGCTTAGCGGACTATGGCTACACCTTC
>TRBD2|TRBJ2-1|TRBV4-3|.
CASSQGRASGSNEQFF
TGCGCCAGCAGCCAAGGGAGGGCTAGCGGAAGCAATGAGCAGTTCTTC
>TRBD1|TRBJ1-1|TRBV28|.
CASRTTSGGAFF
TGTGCCAGCAGGACCACGTCAGGGGGAGCTTTCTTT
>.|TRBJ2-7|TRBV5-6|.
CASTPPGSHEQYF
TGTGCCAGCACACCCCCCGGATCCCACGAGCAGTACTTC
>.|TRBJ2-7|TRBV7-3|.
CASSLTGTGEQYF
TGTGCCAGCAGCTTAACGGGGACGGGCGAGCAGTACTTC
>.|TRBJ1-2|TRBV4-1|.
CASSQDQGGYTF
TGCGCCAGCAGCCAAGATCAGGGCGGCTACACCTTC
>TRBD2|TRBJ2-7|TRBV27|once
CASGPSGTIYEQYF
TGTGCCAGCGGCCCTAGCGGAACTATCTACGAGCAGTACTTC
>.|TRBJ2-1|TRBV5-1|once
CASSMTGNSYNEQFF
TGCGCCAGCAGCATGACAGGTAACTCCTACAATGAGCAGTTCTTC
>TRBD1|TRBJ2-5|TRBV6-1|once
CASSAYRGPETQYF
TGTGCCAGCAGTGCGTACAGGGGCCCAGAGACCCAGTACTTC
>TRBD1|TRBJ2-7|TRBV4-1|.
CASSQAALFGTVNPQYF
TGCGCCAGCAGCCAAGCCGCACTATTTGGGACAGTCAACCCTCAGTACTTC
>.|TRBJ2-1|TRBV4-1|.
CASSQELLLGEQFF
TGCGCCAGCAGCCAAGAACTCCTCCTTGGTGAGCAGTTCTTC
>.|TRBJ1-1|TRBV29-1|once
CSVSMTGMNTEAFF
TGCAGCGTTTCGATGACAGGTATGAACACTGAAGCTTTCTTT
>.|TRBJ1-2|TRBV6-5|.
CASSSGRLYGYTF
TGTGCCAGCAGTTCGGGCAGGCTCTATGGCTACACCTTC
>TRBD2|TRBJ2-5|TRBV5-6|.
CASSLGLAAAQYF
TGTGCCAGCAGCCTAGGACTAGCTGCAGCCCAGTACTTC
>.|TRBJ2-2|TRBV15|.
CATSRAATTGELFF
TGTGCCACCAGCAGAGCTGCTACCACCGGGGAGCTGTTTTTT
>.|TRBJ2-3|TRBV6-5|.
CASSLVGSTDTQYF
TGTGCCAGCAGTTTGGTGGGCAGCACAGATACGCAGTATTTT
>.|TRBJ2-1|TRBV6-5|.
CASSYSSQLLRGEQFF
TGTGCCAGCAGTTACTCGAGTCAGTTGCTCCGAGGTGAGCAGTTCTTC
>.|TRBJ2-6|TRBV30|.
CAWSGPGYRSGANVLTF
TGTGCCTGGAGTGGGCCAGGGTATCGCTCTGGGGCCAACGTCCTGACTTTC
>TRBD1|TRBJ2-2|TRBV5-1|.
CASSTGQAPGELFF
TGCGCCAGCAGCACGGGACAGGCCCCCGGGGAGCTGTTTTTT
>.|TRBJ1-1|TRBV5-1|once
CASSFQPSNTEAFF
TGCGCCAGCAGCTTCCAGCCATCGAACACTGAAGCTTTCTTT
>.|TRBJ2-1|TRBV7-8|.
CASSSVSTNNNEQFF
TGTGCCAGCAGCTCAGTTTCGACTAATAACAATGAGCAGTTCTTC
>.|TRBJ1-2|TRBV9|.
CASSVSLGPSYGYTF
TGTGCCAGCAGCGTATCCCTCGGCCCGAGCTATGGCTACACCTTC
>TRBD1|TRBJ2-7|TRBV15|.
CATSRPPGTDPSYEQYF
TGTGCCACCAGCAGACCCCCCGGGACAGACCCCAGCTACGAGCAGTACTTC